The 5 T cell receptor beta chains below come from one sample, sequenced in a study of cytomegalovirus exposure and HLA in healthy donors. The PCR ran on 60 Vbeta and 13 Jbeta primers. Produced via immunoSEQ multiplex PCR; TCRdb's table is partial and in-frame only. This table has fewer than 200,000 clones, around nine tenths appearing once. The sample was PBMCs. The receptors were sampled from a woman aged 30 to 39 in good health and CMV-seronegative.

The chain recombines TRBV28 with TRBJ2-7; tentative D call: TRBD1 (6 bases). The V and J ends lost 6 bases and 0 bases respectively, with 24 bases between them. The CDR3 has 18 residues. The germline gives CDR1 MDHEN, CDR2 SYDVKM. The CDR3, as DNA: TGTGCCAGCAGGAAACCAGGGGTTCTCGAAAAAAGCTCCTACGAGCAGTACTTC. This codes for CASRKPGVLEKSSYEQYF.

The chain uses TRBV11-2 and TRBJ2-5; tentatively, D is TRBD1 (6 bases). Germline V gene lookup returns CDR1 SGHAT and CDR2 FQNNGV. Between the trimmed V and J ends, which lost 0 bases and 7 bases, there was a span of 15 bases. CDR3 length: 15 amino acids. CDR3 protein: CASSLDYGGEGTQYF. The DNA for the CDR3 is TGTGCCAGCAGCTTAGATTATGGGGGCGAGGGGACCCAGTACTTC.

The gene calls are TRBV7-7 and TRBJ2-1; D possibly corresponds to TRBD1 (5 bases). CDR3 length: 15 amino acids. V lost 1 base and J 10 bases, leaving 17 bases between the germline ends. CDR1 and CDR2 from the germline V gene are SSHAT and FNYEAQ (reference sequence). The CDR3 region is CASSLGRSPSGEQFF. The CDR3 nucleotides are TGTGCCAGCAGCTTAGGTCGGAGTCCATCAGGGGAGCAGTTCTTC.

This chain joins TRBV4-3 and TRBJ2-1, with a weak D call TRBD2 (6 bases). V shed 0 bases and J shed 4 bases, with 13 bases lying between them. This CDR3 is built from 16 residues. Germline CDR1 LGHNA, CDR2 YSLEER. In DNA form, the CDR3 reads TGCGCCAGCAGCCAAGATATGCGGGGCGAATACAATGAGCAGTTCTTC. Encoded protein: CASSQDMRGEYNEQFF.

This chain uses TRBV19 with TRBJ1-6; 9 nucleotides match TRBD1. V gave up 7 bases and J gave up 14 bases; unmatched junction bases: 21. CDR1 and CDR2 (germline): LNHDA, SQIVND (reference sequence). The CDR3 runs 17 residues. CDR3 loop: CASTMPLSDRGFITLHF. The CDR3 nucleotides are TGTGCCAGTACCATGCCCTTATCGGACAGGGGCTTTATCACCCTCCACTTT.